This paragraph reports one T cell receptor (beta chain). It has no known antigen specificity. No base quality values were provided; no much bigger clone lies one nucleotide off. One collaborating source in Seattle enrolled patients while the patients were actively infected and followed the patients over time throughout the course of disease. The collaborating institutions used their own protocols to collect whole blood in K2EDTA tubes. For TCRbeta analysis, collaborators shipped samples as frozen whole blood, isolated PBMCs, or DNA extracted from either of those sample types. These data come from a study of blood T cell repertoires in COVID-19 (dated by TCRdb to 2018 to 2020). As for the study more broadly: Samples covering the acute and convalescent phases of COVID-19 were provided by collaborators in the United States, Italy and Spain. The material from the prospective study consisted of cDNA or gDNA derived from T cells, B-cell-depleted T cells, or PBMCs. The dataset comprised deeply sampled blood TCRbeta repertoires from subjects exposed to, actively infected with, or recovered from COVID-19. The repertoires were released in a freely available public database intended as a resource for research on the immune response to SARS-CoV-2. The samples were drawn from the first 160 participants of the ongoing ImmuneRACE study and from more than 1,000 subjects provided by 6 global collaborators. Nearly every sample came with metadata listing a de-identified subject ID, COVID-19 status, age in years and sex. Where available, HLA class I and class II types were taken from metadata supplied by the sample provider and were not determined by assay-based typing.

The CDR3 numbers 15 residues from cysteine through phenylalanine. Only the CDR3 portion is preserved as DNA: 45 bases, with reading frame beginning at the first base. V was cut back by 0 bases and J by 2 bases, leaving a gap of 8 bases between them. From a lookup of the germline V gene, CDR1 and CDR2 are SGHTA and FQGNSA. The immunoSEQ Assay, a bias-controlled multiplex PCR, was used to amplify TCRbeta CDR3 regions from genomic DNA. For the original study's pipeline: The number of nucleated cells in each sample was estimated by amplification of reference gene primers within the assay. Sequence reads were collapsed and filtered to measure the absolute abundance of every unique TCRbeta CDR3 rearrangement. For each sample, productive Simpson clonality was calculated as the square root of Simpson's diversity index across productive rearrangements. Here the immuneACCESS table is served through TCRdb, limited to in-frame sequences with V and J called. Missing clones are a known gap in these copies; in checked studies unresolved V genes cover under half, and the rest lacks a known reason. The V and J calls and clone size come from that table; D and trimming were worked out from the DNA. The sample records 100,000 or so clones, approximately 90% of which are singletons. The ten largest clonotypes hold more than 4.5% of the sample.

Overall study outcomes, separate from this receptor: Clinical and demographic metadata were provided uncurated, with the amount varying by source and participant.

The sequence was collected from a woman aged 45 to 65 with COVID-19, enrolled during active disease. This receptor chain uses TRBV7-2 and TRBJ1-3, and TRBD1 may be the D gene, going by 6 matching bases. The sample was peripheral blood. CDR3 region: CASSLATGPGNTIYF. At the DNA level, the sequence is TGTGCCAGCAGCTTAGCCACAGGGCCTGGAAACACCATATATTTT.